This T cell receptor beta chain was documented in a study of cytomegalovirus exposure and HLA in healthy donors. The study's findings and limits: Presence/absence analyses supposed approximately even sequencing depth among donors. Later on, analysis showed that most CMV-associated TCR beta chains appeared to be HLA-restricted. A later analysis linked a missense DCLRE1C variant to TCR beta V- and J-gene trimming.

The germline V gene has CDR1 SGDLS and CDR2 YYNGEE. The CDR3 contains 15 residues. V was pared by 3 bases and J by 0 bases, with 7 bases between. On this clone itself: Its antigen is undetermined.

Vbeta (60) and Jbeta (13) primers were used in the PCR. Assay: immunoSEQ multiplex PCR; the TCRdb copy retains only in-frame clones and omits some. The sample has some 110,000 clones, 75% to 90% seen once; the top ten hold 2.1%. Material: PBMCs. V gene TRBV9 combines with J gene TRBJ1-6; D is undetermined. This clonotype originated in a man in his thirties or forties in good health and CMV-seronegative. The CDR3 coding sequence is TGTGCCAGCAGCGAAAGCACCTCCTATAATTCACCCCTCCACTTT. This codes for CASSESTSYNSPLHF.